This T cell receptor beta chain was sequenced in a study of blood T cell repertoires in COVID-19. Study information: Sources were T cells, B-cell-depleted T cells, or PBMCs; the material itself was cDNA or gDNA.

The CDR3 loop spans 14 amino acids. V was trimmed by 2 bases and J by 2 bases, leaving 9 bases between them. Germline CDR1 and CDR2: SGHTA and FQGNSA. Authors' data handling: It was from reference gene primer amplification that nucleated cell counts were estimated. The table came from immunoSEQ multiplex PCR; TCRdb's copy has only in-frame clones and leaves some out. For V, J and clone size, that table is used; D and trimming come from the DNA. The sample lists some 200,000 clones, 75% to 85% occurring once. Sequenced material: peripheral blood. This TCR was sampled from a man aged 45-60 years with active or convalescent COVID-19. The chain is built from TRBV7-2 and TRBJ1-1, with TRBD1 as a possible D gene (5 bases). CDR3 in DNA: TGTGCCAGCAGCTTATGGGGGGGAAACACTGAAGCTTTCTTT. This gives the protein CASSLWGGNTEAFF.